This is a list of T cell receptor beta chains from one sample in a study of cytomegalovirus exposure and HLA in healthy donors. Profiling relied on immunoSEQ multiplex PCR, and the TCRdb table lists in-frame clones only, not all of them. The table records about 140,000 clones, more than 70% of them present only once. The sequenced sample consisted of PBMCs. The receptors were gathered from a male donor in good health and CMV-seronegative. The CDR3 runs from the conserved cysteine through the conserved F or W. A D gene is named only where the DNA matches it firmly. Not all rows give a size; the values are once, few, many and, for expanded clones, a class.

d_gene: TRBD1
len: 15
j_gene: TRBJ2-2
abundance: .
v_gene: TRBV5-6
CDR3aa: CASRWDRGRGGELFF
CDR3nt: TGTGCCAGCAGATGGGACAGGGGGCGAGGCGGGGAGCTGTTTTTT

d_gene: TRBD1
len: 14
j_gene: TRBJ1-2
abundance: .
v_gene: TRBV19
CDR3aa: CASSIETGATGYTF
CDR3nt: TGTGCCAGTAGTATAGAGACAGGGGCCACTGGCTACACCTTC

d_gene: .
len: 15
j_gene: TRBJ2-7
abundance: .
v_gene: TRBV30
CDR3aa: CAWRGGGGPIYEQYF
CDR3nt: TGTGCCTGGAGGGGGGGAGGGGGACCGATCTACGAGCAGTACTTC

d_gene: .
len: 14
j_gene: TRBJ2-5
abundance: .
v_gene: TRBV7-2
CDR3aa: CASSLVRGSETQYF
CDR3nt: TGTGCCAGCAGCTTAGTTCGGGGGAGTGAGACCCAGTACTTC

d_gene: TRBD1
len: 13
j_gene: TRBJ1-1
abundance: .
v_gene: TRBV19
CDR3aa: CASSLLREGATFF
CDR3nt: TGTGCCAGTAGTCTATTAAGAGAGGGGGCTACTTTCTTT

d_gene: .
len: 14
j_gene: TRBJ1-1
abundance: .
v_gene: TRBV27
CDR3aa: CASSYSPGGTEAFF
CDR3nt: TGTGCCAGCAGCTACTCACCGGGTGGGACTGAAGCTTTCTTT

d_gene: .
len: 16
j_gene: TRBJ2-2
abundance: few
v_gene: TRBV10-3
CDR3aa: CATSTGVQHNTGELFF
CDR3nt: TGTGCCACTTCAACGGGGGTACAGCATAACACCGGGGAGCTGTTTTTT

d_gene: TRBD1
len: 14
j_gene: TRBJ2-7
abundance: .
v_gene: TRBV13
CDR3aa: CASSLGDRGHEQYF
CDR3nt: TGTGCCAGCAGCTTAGGGGACAGGGGGCACGAGCAGTACTTC

d_gene: .
len: 13
j_gene: TRBJ1-4
abundance: .
v_gene: TRBV19
CDR3aa: CASSPVLRWKLFF
CDR3nt: TGTGCCAGTAGCCCCGTTTTGCGGTGGAAACTGTTTTTT

d_gene: .
len: 17
j_gene: TRBJ1-2
abundance: once
v_gene: TRBV21-1
CDR3aa: CASSKMGAWGKIHGYTF
CDR3nt: TGTGCCAGCAGCAAAATGGGGGCGTGGGGCAAGATCCATGGCTACACCTTC

d_gene: TRBD2
len: 14
j_gene: TRBJ2-5
abundance: .
v_gene: TRBV2
CDR3aa: CASSRGLGGETQYF
CDR3nt: TGTGCCAGCAGTCGGGGACTAGGAGGAGAGACCCAGTACTTC

d_gene: TRBD2
len: 17
j_gene: TRBJ2-7
abundance: .
v_gene: TRBV27
CDR3aa: CASSLSGLAPLGGEQYF
CDR3nt: TGTGCCAGCAGTTTATCGGGACTAGCGCCCCTCGGGGGTGAGCAGTACTTC

d_gene: TRBD2
len: 19
j_gene: TRBJ2-1
abundance: .
v_gene: TRBV18
CDR3aa: CASSPTAGVKIGYGNEQFF
CDR3nt: TGTGCCAGCTCACCTACCGCGGGAGTTAAAATAGGGTATGGCAATGAGCAGTTCTTC

d_gene: .
len: 12
j_gene: TRBJ2-2
abundance: .
v_gene: TRBV5-4
CDR3aa: CASSFHAGELFF
CDR3nt: TGTGCCAGCAGCTTTCATGCCGGGGAGCTGTTTTTT

d_gene: TRBD1
len: 11
j_gene: TRBJ1-2
abundance: .
v_gene: TRBV10-3
CDR3aa: CAIYWTGGYTF
CDR3nt: TGTGCCATATATTGGACAGGTGGCTACACCTTC

d_gene: .
len: 10
j_gene: TRBJ2-3
abundance: .
v_gene: TRBV20-1
CDR3aa: CSALVDTQYF
CDR3nt: TGCAGTGCTTTAGTAGATACGCAGTATTTT

d_gene: TRBD1
len: 14
j_gene: TRBJ1-5
abundance: .
v_gene: TRBV6-5
CDR3aa: CASSYGQGAQPQHF
CDR3nt: TGTGCCAGCAGTTACGGACAGGGGGCCCAGCCCCAGCATTTT

d_gene: .
len: 15
j_gene: TRBJ1-1
abundance: .
v_gene: TRBV14
CDR3aa: CASSQGYRENTEAFF
CDR3nt: TGTGCCAGCAGCCAAGGGTACAGGGAGAACACTGAAGCTTTCTTT

d_gene: TRBD1
len: 16
j_gene: TRBJ2-3
abundance: .
v_gene: TRBV19
CDR3aa: CASSDSGQGVADTQYF
CDR3nt: TGTGCCAGTAGTGATTCGGGACAGGGGGTGGCAGATACGCAGTATTTT

d_gene: TRBD2
len: 15
j_gene: TRBJ2-1
abundance: few
v_gene: TRBV4-3
CDR3aa: CASSQGAGGWDEQFF
CDR3nt: TGCGCCAGCAGCCAGGGAGCGGGAGGGTGGGATGAGCAGTTCTTC